Listed here are 20 T cell receptor beta chains from one sample, sequenced in a study of T cells in Graves' hyperthyroidism and ophthalmopathy. Amplification targeted TCR beta CDR3 regions from RNA transcripts. A first-round RT-PCR of the TCR CDR3 used the HTBI primer set. Each CDR3 protein is one row after TCRdb ran MiXCR on the multiplex PCR reads. The sample contains a few hundred thousand distinct CDR3 sequences, about 16% of which appear only once. The sequenced sample was blood. Source of these receptors: a woman aged 25 to 45 with Graves' ophthalmopathy.

This clonotype was observed a handful of times. The V gene is TRBV9, the J gene TRBJ2-1, with D perhaps matching TRBD1 (8 bases). This CDR3 is 16 amino acids long. V was shortened by 0 bases and J by 8 bases, with 18 bases between the two germline ends. In germline, CDR1 is SGDLS, CDR2 YYNGEE. The CDR3 reads CASSVADRQGRDEQFF. The CDR3 DNA reads TGTGCCAGCAGCGTAGCCGATCGACAGGGGAGGGATGAGCAGTTCTTC.

This clonotype has a handful of counts. The gene calls are TRBV25-1 and TRBJ1-3, with a tentative D call TRBD1 (6 bases). This CDR3 contains 17 residues. Germline V gene sequence: CDR1 MGHDK, CDR2 SYGVNS. V lost 4 bases, J lost 1 base, and 17 bases lay in between. The CDR3 region has the DNA TGTGCCAGCAGTGGTTTCTCGACAGGCGCTTCTGGAAACACCATATATTTT. Translated: CASSGFSTGASGNTIYF.

This clonotype was seen at least ten times. J is TRBJ1-2 and V is TRBV28; D is unclear. With 3 bases removed from V and 8 bases from J, the gap between germline ends came to 13 bases. The CDR3 has 13 residues. From germline, CDR1 is MDHEN and CDR2 SYDVKM. In nucleotides, the CDR3 is TGTGCCAGCAGTTTTATTCCATTCGAGGGCTACACCTTC. Translated, it gives CASSFIPFEGYTF.

Here the CDR3 DNA reads TGCAGTGCTAAAGGGACGGTACGGTCTAACTATGGCTACACCTTC. It specifies CSAKGTVRSNYGYTF. V is TRBV20-1 and J is TRBJ1-2; weak D call: TRBD1 (5 bases). Trimming removed 4 bases from V and 0 bases from J, with 15 bases in between. In germline, CDR1 is DFQATT, CDR2 SNEGSKA (reference sequence). CDR3 length: 15 amino acids.

The genes are TRBV5-6 and TRBJ1-2, with no clear D. Germline loops: CDR1 SGHDT, CDR2 YYEEEE. This CDR3 has 14 residues. Deletions cut 4 bases from V and 5 bases from J, with 15 bases between. CDR3 in DNA: TGTGCCAGCAGCAGCCCCATGAGGAGATATGGCTACACCTTC. Its translation: CASSSPMRRYGYTF.

This clonotype came up a few times. V and J are TRBV7-9 and TRBJ2-6; maybe TRBD1 (5 bases). Germline lookup yields CDR1 SEHNR and CDR2 FQNEAQ (reference sequence). V lost 5 bases, J lost 0 bases, and 17 bases lay in between. This CDR3 is built from 18 residues. The CDR3 here is CASSADQGRYSGANVLTF. The CDR3 nucleotides read TGTGCCAGCAGCGCAGACCAGGGCCGATACTCTGGGGCCAACGTCCTGACTTTC.

The CDR3 loop is CASSPGTPRVYEQYF. Here the CDR3 DNA reads TGTGCCAGCAGCCCCGGGACACCCCGTGTCTACGAGCAGTACTTC. V usage is TRBV12-3 or TRBV12-4 and J usage is TRBJ2-7, with D possibly TRBD1 on 6 matching bases. V was clipped by 6 bases and J by 3 bases, with 18 bases between them. The CDR3 has 15 residues.

There are many counts of this clonotype. The chain combines TRBV28 with TRBJ1-1, with 9 nucleotides matching TRBD1. Germline assignment: CDR1 MDHEN and CDR2 SYDVKM. Trimming removed 7 bases from V and 1 base from J; junction bases left unmatched: 7. The CDR3 is 15 amino acids. The CDR3 sequence: CASKGGDRANTEAFF. DNA for the CDR3: TGTGCCAGCAAGGGGGGGGACAGGGCGAACACTGAAGCTTTCTTT.

The V and J genes are TRBV7-9 and TRBJ2-6; 12 bases match TRBD1. Germline V lookup: CDR1 SEHNR, CDR2 FQNEAQ (reference sequence). This CDR3 is 17 amino acids long. V shed 8 bases, J shed 2 bases, and the junction held 7 bases outside the gene matches. The CDR3 is CASGLGQGAPGANVLTF. CDR3 DNA sequence: TGTGCCAGCGGATTGGGACAGGGGGCGCCTGGGGCCAACGTCCTGACTTTC.

This clonotype was recorded many times. The rearrangement uses TRBV5-6 and TRBJ2-1, with D unclear. CDR1 is SGHDT, CDR2 YYEEEE, per germline. V gave up 1 base and J gave up 0 bases, with 5 bases separating them. This CDR3 is 14 amino acids long. The CDR3 region is CASSLSTSYNEQFF. CDR3 in DNA: TGTGCCAGCAGCTTGTCAACCTCCTACAATGAGCAGTTCTTC.

This clonotype has at least ten counts. The rearrangement uses TRBV12-3 or TRBV12-4 and TRBJ1-2; 7 bases line up with TRBD1. The trim removed 6 bases at V and 2 bases at J, leaving 9 bases unmatched. The CDR3 loop spans 15 amino acids. Here the CDR3 reads CASSSPGTANYGYTF. CDR3 DNA sequence: TGTGCCAGCAGCTCTCCCGGGACAGCCAACTATGGCTACACCTTC.

This clonotype was detected ten times or more. This sequence joins TRBV18 and TRBJ1-3, with TRBD1 matching 7 bases. CDR3 length equals 15 residues. In germline, CDR1 is KGHSH, CDR2 LQKENI. Unmatched junction bases numbered 9, after V lost 6 bases and J lost 4 bases. CDR3 amino acids: CASSRGGSGGNTIYF. As DNA, the CDR3 is TGTGCCAGCTCCCGAGGGGGCTCAGGAGGAAACACCATATATTTT.

This clonotype was picked up many times. This chain links TRBV11-3 with TRBJ2-1; 7 bases match TRBD2. Germline values: CDR1 SGHNT, CDR2 YENEEA. This CDR3 spans 17 amino acids. V dropped 5 bases and J dropped 7; count of bases not matched to a gene: 17. CDR3 coding DNA: TGTGCCAGCAGCAAATTCCCCAGGACTAGTTTCGATAATGAGCAGTTCTTC. This codes for CASSKFPRTSFDNEQFF.

The CDR3 DNA is TGTGCCAGCAGCTTAGAGGTCTATGGCTACACCTTC. It yields the protein CASSLEVYGYTF. V and J are TRBV7-9 and TRBJ1-2; no clear D gene. Germline V gene sequence: CDR1 SEHNR, CDR2 FQNEAQ (reference sequence). This CDR3 contains 12 residues. Trimming took 1 base from V and 4 from J, leaving 4 bases between them.

This clonotype was seen many times. The chain combines TRBV20-1 with TRBJ2-5; TRBD2 agrees at 10 bases. The CDR3 sequence is 17 residues long. V gave up 5 bases and J gave up 4 bases; unmatched junction bases: 16. Germline V gene data show CDR1 as DFQATT and CDR2 as SNEGSKA (reference sequence). CDR3 region: CSAATPLLAGDGETQYF. The CDR3 DNA reads as TGCAGTGCTGCGACCCCGCTCCTAGCGGGAGATGGAGAGACCCAGTACTTC.

The rearrangement links TRBV10-3 to TRBJ2-1, with 7 bases fitting TRBD2. The V gene end was trimmed by 0 bases and the J gene end by 8 bases; junction bases not matched to a gene: 1. The CDR3 spans 13 residues. From germline, CDR1 is ENHRY and CDR2 SYGVKD. CDR3 nucleotide sequence: TGTGCCATCAGTGAGTCGGGGGGGGATGAGCAGTTCTTC. Protein sequence: CAISESGGDEQFF.

The chain joins TRBV6-6 to TRBJ2-7; D gene unclear. Trimming shortened V by 0 bases and J by 1 base, and 7 bases separated the two germline ends. Germline lookup yields CDR1 MNHNY and CDR2 SVGAGI (reference sequence). The CDR3 is 14 amino acids. CDR3 in DNA: TGTGCCAGCAGTTACTCCACAGCTTCCTACGAGCAGTACTTC. As protein: CASSYSTASYEQYF.

This clonotype has only a few counts. V gene TRBV5-1 combines with J gene TRBJ2-7; D is possibly TRBD1 or TRBD2 (5 bases each). V dropped 4 bases and J dropped 5 bases, with 13 bases sitting between them. The CDR3 is 13 amino acids. Germline CDR1 reads SGHRS; CDR2 reads YFSETQ. The CDR3: CASSPHGGNEQYF. CDR3 DNA sequence: TGCGCCAGCAGCCCACATGGGGGAAACGAGCAGTACTTC.

This clonotype has more than one count but fewer than ten. The junction shows a germline mismatch at one end, possibly a read error. V gene TRBV2 combines with J gene TRBJ2-1, with 10 bases identical to TRBD2. The CDR3 runs to 15 residues. CDR1 and CDR2 (germline): SNHLY, FYNNEI. For the CDR3, the DNA is TGTGCCAGCAGTTTAGCGGGAGGCCCCTACAATGTGCAGTTCTTC. This encodes CASSLAGGPYNVQFF. The full variable domain, completed using reference TRBV2 and TRBJ2-1, is EPEVTQTPSHQVTQMGQEVILRCVPISNHLYFYWYRQILGQKVEFLVSFYNNEISEKSEIFDDQFSVERPDGSNFTLKIRSTKLEDSAMYFCASSLAGGPYNVQFFGPGTRLTVL.

This clonotype was counted many times. The gene calls are TRBV29-1 and TRBJ2-7; D not resolved. The V gene's germline CDR1 is SQVTM and CDR2 ANQGSEA. The CDR3 covers 12 residues. V was pared by 0 bases and J by 5 bases, with 8 bases between. The CDR3: CSVEEESDEQYF. For the CDR3, the DNA is TGCAGCGTTGAAGAGGAGTCTGACGAGCAGTACTTC.